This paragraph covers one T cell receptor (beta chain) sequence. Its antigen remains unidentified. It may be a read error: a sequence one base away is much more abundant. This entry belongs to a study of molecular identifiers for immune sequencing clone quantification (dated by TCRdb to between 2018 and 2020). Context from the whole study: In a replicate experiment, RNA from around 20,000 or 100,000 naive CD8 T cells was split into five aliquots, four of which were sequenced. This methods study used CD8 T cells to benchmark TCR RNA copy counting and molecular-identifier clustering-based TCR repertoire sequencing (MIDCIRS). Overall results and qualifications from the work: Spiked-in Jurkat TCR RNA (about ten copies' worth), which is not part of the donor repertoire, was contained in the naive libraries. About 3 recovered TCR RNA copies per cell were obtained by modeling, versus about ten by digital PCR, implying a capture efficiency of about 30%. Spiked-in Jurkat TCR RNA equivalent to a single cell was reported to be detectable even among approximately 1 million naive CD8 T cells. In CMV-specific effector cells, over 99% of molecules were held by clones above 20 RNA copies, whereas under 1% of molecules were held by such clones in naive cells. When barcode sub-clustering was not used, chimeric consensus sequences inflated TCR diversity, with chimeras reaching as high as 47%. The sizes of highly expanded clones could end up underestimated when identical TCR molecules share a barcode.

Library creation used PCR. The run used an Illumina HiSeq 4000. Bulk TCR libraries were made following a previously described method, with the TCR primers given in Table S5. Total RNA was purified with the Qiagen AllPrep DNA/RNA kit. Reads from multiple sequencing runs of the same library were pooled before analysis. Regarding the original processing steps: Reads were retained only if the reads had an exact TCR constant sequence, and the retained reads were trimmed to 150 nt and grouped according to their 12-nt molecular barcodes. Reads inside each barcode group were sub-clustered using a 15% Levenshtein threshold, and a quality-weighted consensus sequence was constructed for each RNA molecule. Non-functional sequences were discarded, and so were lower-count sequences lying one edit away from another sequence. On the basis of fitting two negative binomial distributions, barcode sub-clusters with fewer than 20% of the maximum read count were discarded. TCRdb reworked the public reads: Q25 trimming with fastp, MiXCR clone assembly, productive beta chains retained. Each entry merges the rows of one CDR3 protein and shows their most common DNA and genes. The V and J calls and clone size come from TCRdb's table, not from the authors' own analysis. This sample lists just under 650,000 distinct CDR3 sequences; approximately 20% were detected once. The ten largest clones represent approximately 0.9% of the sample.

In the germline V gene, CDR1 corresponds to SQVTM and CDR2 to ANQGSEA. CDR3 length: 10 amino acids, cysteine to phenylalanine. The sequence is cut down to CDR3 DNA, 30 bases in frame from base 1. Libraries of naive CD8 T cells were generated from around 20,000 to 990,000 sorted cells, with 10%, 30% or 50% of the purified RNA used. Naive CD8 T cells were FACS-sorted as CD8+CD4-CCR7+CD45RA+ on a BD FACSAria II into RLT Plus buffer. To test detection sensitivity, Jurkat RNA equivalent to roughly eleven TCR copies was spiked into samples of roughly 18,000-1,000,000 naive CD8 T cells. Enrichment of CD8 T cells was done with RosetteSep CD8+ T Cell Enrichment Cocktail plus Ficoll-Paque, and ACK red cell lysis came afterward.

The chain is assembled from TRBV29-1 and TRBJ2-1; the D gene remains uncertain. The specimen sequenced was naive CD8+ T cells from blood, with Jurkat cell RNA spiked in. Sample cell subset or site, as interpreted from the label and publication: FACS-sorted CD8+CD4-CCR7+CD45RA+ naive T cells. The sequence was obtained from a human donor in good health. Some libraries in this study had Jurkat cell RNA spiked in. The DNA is TGCGGCGCCCTTTACAATGAGCAGTTCTTC. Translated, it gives CGALYNEQFF.